This T cell receptor beta chain originates from a study of blood T cell repertoires in COVID-19. Study-wide background: Both acute and convalescent COVID-19 samples were obtained from the United States, Italy and Spain.

In the source study's methods: It was from reference gene primer amplification that nucleated cell counts were estimated. Here immunoSEQ multiplex PCR was the method, and the copy in TCRdb shows in-frame clones only, minus some. That table furnishes V, J and clone size, whereas the DNA furnished D and trimming. The table has about 90,000 clones, 90% seen once. The germline V gene encodes CDR1 SGHKS and CDR2 YYEKEE (reference sequence). The J segment lost 5 bases and the V segment lost 2 bases, leaving 7 bases of the junction unmatched. The CDR3 totals 15 residues. This chain connects TRBV5-5 to TRBJ2-5, with 9 positions matching TRBD1. This TCR was sampled from a man aged 45-60 years with acute or convalescent COVID-19. The sample consisted of peripheral blood. The DNA of the CDR3 is TGTGCCAGCAGCTTCCGGACAGGGGAAGTCGAGACCCAGTACTTC. Translated, it gives CASSFRTGEVETQYF.